The clone carrying this TCR beta chain was observed a few times. This CDR3 spans 15 amino acids. Trimming took off 2 bases at V and 8 bases at J, with 16 bases between the two ends. Germline V gives CDR1 SEHNR, CDR2 FQNEAQ (reference sequence). Original methodology: Nucleated cell number was recorded as an estimate derived from reference gene primer amplification. Measured with immunoSEQ multiplex PCR; TCRdb has only the in-frame clones, and not every one. Clone size and the V and J calls come from that table; the DNA yielded D and trimming. The table records around 170,000 clones, roughly 90% of them present only once. The record originates from a study of blood T cell repertoires in COVID-19. Study-level information: T cells, B-cell-depleted T cells, or PBMCs supplied cDNA or gDNA.

The TCR comes from a man aged 50 to 59 with acute or convalescent COVID-19. What was sequenced was peripheral blood. This chain uses TRBV7-9 with TRBJ2-1; the D gene is possibly TRBD1 (5 bases). The CDR3 nucleotides read TGTGCCAGCAGCTTAAGCTGGACAATTGGGGATGAGCAGTTCTTC. Encoded protein: CASSLSWTIGDEQFF.